The next 17 T cell receptor beta chains were all read from a single sample in a study of blood T cell repertoires in COVID-19. Sequenced by immunoSEQ multiplex PCR; TCRdb stores in-frame clones only, minus some. In the table there are approximately 91,000 clones, about 77% of which are singletons. Sequenced input: peripheral blood. The source is a woman older than 75 with acute or convalescent COVID-19.

The chain recombines TRBV5-1 with TRBJ2-1, with D possibly matching TRBD1 (5 bases). The germline CDR1 and CDR2 sequences are SGHRS and YFSETQ. The CDR3 extends over 15 amino acids. V lost 4 bases, J lost 0 bases, and 11 bases lay in between. Written as DNA, the CDR3 is TGCGCCAGCAGCACCGACAGAAGCTCCTACAATGAGCAGTTCTTC. Amino acid sequence: CASSTDRSSYNEQFF.

This clone is a singleton in its sample. The J gene is TRBJ1-2, the V gene TRBV28, with 7 bases identical to TRBD1. J was trimmed by 7 bases and V by 6 bases; bases with no gene match: 8. CDR1 is MDHEN, CDR2 SYDVKM, per germline. This CDR3 spans 13 amino acids. This chain's CDR3 is CASSVTGIRGYTF. The CDR3 coding sequence is TGTGCCAGCAGCGTGACAGGGATCCGTGGCTACACCTTC.

The V gene is TRBV5-4, the J gene TRBJ1-1, with 11 positions matching TRBD1. CDR1 and CDR2 from the germline V gene are SGHNT and YYREEE (reference sequence). V was pared by 5 bases and J by 6 bases, with 9 bases of the junction left unmatched. This CDR3 is built from 15 residues. The CDR3 loop is CASSSGPGQGAEAFF. For the CDR3, the DNA is TGTGCCAGCAGTTCCGGCCCGGGACAGGGGGCTGAAGCTTTCTTT. Full variable domain (rest looked up from reference TRBV5-4 and TRBJ1-1): ETGVTQSPTHLIKTRGQQVTLRCSSQSGHNTVSWYQQALGQGPQFIFQYYREEENGRGNFPPRFSGLQFPNYSSELNVNALELDDSALYLCASSSGPGQGAEAFFGQGTRLTVV.

The V gene is TRBV9, the J gene TRBJ2-1, with D maybe TRBD2 (6 bases). The CDR3 is 18 amino acids. Germline V gives CDR1 SGDLS, CDR2 YYNGEE. The V and J ends lost 9 bases and 9 bases respectively, with 34 bases between them. CDR3 protein: CANIHWRRGETRFGEQFF. For the CDR3, the DNA is TGTGCCAACATCCACTGGAGGCGGGGTGAGACGCGGTTTGGTGAGCAGTTCTTC.

In nucleotides, the CDR3 is TGCGCCAGCAGCCAAGAAGCGCATTGGACTAGCGGGAGCAACGAGCAGTACTTC. Translating it yields CASSQEAHWTSGSNEQYF. The chain carries TRBV4-1 and TRBJ2-7; 13 positions match TRBD2. The CDR3 is 18 residues long. Losses at the gene ends were 0 bases for V and 5 bases for J; bases not matched to a gene: 10. The germline gives CDR1 MGHRA, CDR2 YSYEKL.

This clone was seen many times. The chain carries TRBV28 and TRBJ1-2, with 7 bases that match TRBD1. Germline lookup yields CDR1 MDHEN and CDR2 SYDVKM. This CDR3 comprises 16 residues. The J segment lost 0 bases and the V segment lost 3 bases, leaving 7 bases of the junction unmatched. The CDR3 region is CASSLWAGGSNYGYTF. As DNA, the CDR3 is TGTGCCAGCAGTTTGTGGGCAGGGGGTTCTAACTATGGCTACACCTTC.

There are a few counts of this clone. The gene calls are TRBV3-1 (or the pseudogene TRBV3-2) and TRBJ2-7; tentative D call: TRBD2 (5 bases). The CDR3 contains 15 residues. V was clipped by 1 base and J by 6 bases, with 16 bases between them. CDR1 and CDR2 (germline): LGHDT, YNNKEL (reference sequence). The CDR3 DNA is TGTGCCAGCAGCCAAGCCTCCAGGCTAGCAGGCGAGCAGTACTTC. It specifies CASSQASRLAGEQYF.

V and J are TRBV19 and TRBJ2-7; tentative D call: TRBD1 (6 bases). CDR3 length: 15 residues. Germline V CDR1 and CDR2: LNHDA, SQIVND (reference sequence). V was shortened by 1 base and J by 2 bases, with 12 bases between the two germline ends. The CDR3 reads CASSIGWDNPYEQYF. The CDR3 bases are TGTGCCAGTAGTATAGGGTGGGACAATCCCTACGAGCAGTACTTC.

There are many counts of this clone. J is TRBJ1-4 and V is TRBV27; D gene ambiguous. The CDR3 loop spans 15 amino acids. Germline V gives CDR1 MNHEY, CDR2 SMNVEV (reference sequence). V was cut by 5 bases and J by 5 bases, with 15 bases left in between. CDR3 amino acids: CASSPPYLRNEKLFF. For the CDR3, the DNA is TGTGCCAGCAGTCCACCGTACCTGAGAAATGAAAAACTGTTTTTT.

This clone was counted only a few times. The V call is TRBV6-5, the J call TRBJ1-4; D uncertain. Germline V gene sequence: CDR1 MNHEY, CDR2 SVGAGI. The CDR3 runs to 16 residues. Trimming removed 0 bases at V and 0 bases at J, with 8 bases between. CDR3 residues: CASSYSSRATNEKLFF. The CDR3 DNA sequence: TGTGCCAGCAGTTACTCTTCGCGAGCAACTAATGAAAAACTGTTTTTT.

The V gene is TRBV27, the J gene TRBJ1-5; no firm D call. Between the trimmed V and J ends, which lost 0 bases and 8 bases, there was a span of 23 bases. The germline V gene has CDR1 MNHEY and CDR2 SMNVEV (reference sequence). The CDR3 is 18 amino acids. CDR3 bases: TGTGCCAGCAGTTTATCCGACCCCCGGGGTGCCAAATCGGAGCCCCAGCATTTT. As protein: CASSLSDPRGAKSEPQHF.

This rearrangement joins TRBV6-5 to TRBJ2-7, with 9 bases that match TRBD2. CDR3 length: 15 amino acids. Germline trimming cut 5 bases from V and 4 bases from J; bases unmatched to any gene: 9. The germline V gene has CDR1 MNHEY and CDR2 SVGAGI. Written as DNA, the CDR3 is TGTGCCAGCAGTCCAACGACTAGCGGCAAGTACGAGCAGTACTTC. Protein: CASSPTTSGKYEQYF.

As concerns this clone: One end of the junction does not line up with germline, which may come from a read error. The rearrangement joins TRBV7-7 to TRBJ2-1; D may be TRBD1 (6 bases). The CDR3 is 16 amino acids. The V gene's germline CDR1 is SSHAT and CDR2 FNYEAQ (reference sequence). CDR3 DNA: TGTGCTAGCAGCTTAGGGGGACAAAGCTCCTACAATGAGCAGTTCTTC. Amino acid sequence: CASSLGGQSSYNEQFF.

This clone was seen just once. The genes are TRBV6-5 and TRBJ1-2; D not resolved. Germline V CDR1 and CDR2: MNHEY, SVGAGI. V was cut by 4 bases and J by 0 bases, with 6 bases left in between. The CDR3 loop spans 13 amino acids. The CDR3 loop reads CASSSSPNYGYTF. CDR3 DNA: TGTGCCAGCAGTTCCAGTCCTAACTATGGCTACACCTTC.

CDR3 residues: CASGQGATDTQYF. Here the CDR3 DNA reads TGCGCCAGCGGCCAGGGGGCAACAGATACGCAGTATTTT. The chain has TRBV5-1 and TRBJ2-3; 8 nucleotides align to TRBD1. The germline V gene encodes CDR1 SGHRS and CDR2 YFSETQ. CDR3 length equals 13 residues. The V and J ends lost 7 bases and 3 bases, in that order; junction bases with no gene match: 4.

V usage is TRBV7-2 and J usage is TRBJ1-5; D is undetermined. The CDR3 runs 13 residues. CDR1 and CDR2 (germline): SGHTA, FQGNSA. The V gene lost 1 base and the J gene lost 9 bases, with 10 bases spanning the gap. DNA for the CDR3: TGTGCCAGCAGCTTAGGCGGTGTGAGGCCCCAGCATTTT. Translation gives CASSLGGVRPQHF.

The table lists this clone with a few counts. The rearrangement uses TRBV27 and TRBJ2-5; the D is unclear. Looked up from germline, CDR1 is MNHEY and CDR2 is SMNVEV (reference sequence). This CDR3 contains 14 residues. Trimming cost V 2 bases and J 5 bases, with 12 bases left between them. CDR3 bases: TGTGCCAGCAGTTTAGCGCAGGCTCTCGAGACCCAGTACTTC. This translates into CASSLAQALETQYF.